One and the same sample provided the 22 T cell receptor beta chains below, sequenced in a study of Graves' ophthalmopathy and Graves' hyperthyroidism. Beta-chain TCR CDR3 regions were amplified from RNA transcripts. First-round RT-PCR used HTBI primers; second-round multiplex PCR followed. TCRdb redid the calling of the multiplex PCR reads with MiXCR, one entry per CDR3 protein. The sample records hundreds of thousands of distinct CDR3 sequences, 45% to 55% being singletons. The sample taken for sequencing was peripheral blood. The receptors were gathered from an adult man with Graves' ophthalmopathy.

The sample holds many counts of this clonotype. This chain uses TRBV2 with TRBJ1-1; 7 bases are shared with TRBD1. The length of the CDR3 is 12 residues. Germline V lookup: CDR1 SNHLY, CDR2 FYNNEI. Losses at the gene ends were 9 bases for V and 2 bases for J; bases not matched to a gene: 3. The CDR3 sequence is CASDRDNTEAFF. The DNA for the CDR3 is TGTGCCAGTGACAGGGACAACACTGAAGCTTTCTTT. The whole variable domain, filled in from reference TRBV2 and TRBJ1-1, reads EPEVTQTPSHQVTQMGQEVILRCVPISNHLYFYWYRQILGQKVEFLVSFYNNEISEKSEIFDDQFSVERPDGSNFTLKIRSTKLEDSAMYFCASDRDNTEAFFGQGTRLTVV.

This clonotype came up many times. The chain recombines TRBV24-1 with TRBJ2-5; D is unclear. V was shortened by 3 bases and J by 5 bases, with 15 bases between the two germline ends. CDR1 and CDR2 from the germline V gene are KGHDR and SFDVKD. The CDR3 is 15 amino acids. The chain's CDR3 is CATSDSMLVKETQYF. CDR3 bases: TGTGCCACCAGTGATAGTATGCTGGTAAAGGAGACCCAGTACTTC.

This clonotype was counted between two and nine times. The V call is TRBV19, the J call TRBJ1-2; D is unresolved. Trimming shortened V by 7 bases and J by 7 bases, and 19 bases separated the two germline ends. Germline V gene lookup returns CDR1 LNHDA and CDR2 SQIVND (reference sequence). The CDR3 length is 14 residues. This CDR3 reads CASTLRGLGTGYTF. CDR3 DNA: TGTGCCAGTACCCTGCGGGGTCTTGGAACTGGCTACACCTTC.

The table lists this clonotype with many counts. This rearrangement joins TRBV10-3 to TRBJ2-2; 8 nucleotides match TRBD1. The germline V gene encodes CDR1 ENHRY and CDR2 SYGVKD. The CDR3 loop spans 15 amino acids. With V trimmed by 3 bases and J by 5 bases, 5 bases remained unmatched. The CDR3, as DNA: TGTGCCATCAGTGATCGAACAGGGGGAACCGGGGAGCTGTTTTTT. This sequence encodes CAISDRTGGTGELFF.

The chain uses TRBV29-1 and TRBJ2-2, with D possibly matching TRBD2 (6 bases). Germline CDR1 and CDR2: SQVTM and ANQGSEA. V shed 4 bases and J shed 6 bases, with 9 bases lying between them. CDR3 length: 12 amino acids. CDR3 nucleotides: TGCAGCGTTGTAGGAGGGGCCGGGGAGCTGTTTTTT. It encodes CSVVGGAGELFF.

The chain carries TRBV2 and TRBJ1-1; D call uncertain. Germline CDR1 reads SNHLY; CDR2 reads FYNNEI. CDR3 length equals 14 residues. The V and J ends lost 1 base and 1 base respectively, with 7 bases between them. In nucleotides, the CDR3 is TGTGCCAGCAGTGAAGGTCGGGGGAACACTGAAGCTTTCTTT. Protein product: CASSEGRGNTEAFF.

This clonotype came up many times. The CDR3 DNA reads as TGTGCCAGCAGTGAAGCAAGGACAGCTAATCTTAACTATGGCTACACCTTC. Protein: CASSEARTANLNYGYTF. The chain is built from TRBV2 and TRBJ1-2, with D possibly matching TRBD1 (6 bases). The germline V and J ends were trimmed by 0 bases and 1 base, with 15 bases remaining between them. The CDR3 runs 17 residues. CDR1 is SNHLY, CDR2 FYNNEI, per germline.

V gene TRBV5-1 combines with J gene TRBJ2-5; tentatively, D is TRBD2 (6 bases). The germline gives CDR1 SGHRS, CDR2 YFSETQ. V was trimmed by 3 bases and J by 0 bases, leaving 9 bases between them. The CDR3 is 14 amino acids. CDR3: CASSSGGHQETQYF. The CDR3 nucleotides are TGCGCCAGCAGCTCCGGGGGACACCAAGAGACCCAGTACTTC.

This clonotype showed up just a few times. The V and J genes are TRBV29-1 and TRBJ1-2; maybe TRBD1 (5 bases). Germline V lookup: CDR1 SQVTM, CDR2 ANQGSEA. The length of the CDR3 is 15 residues. V gave up 5 bases and J gave up 2 bases, with 18 bases separating them. The CDR3 DNA reads as TGCAGCGTTCCGGCGGGAGAGGGGTCCAACTATGGCTACACCTTC. Translated: CSVPAGEGSNYGYTF.

This clonotype came up a few times. The genes are TRBV2 and TRBJ2-2; D is ambiguous. The CDR3 runs 15 residues. The V end lost 4 bases, the J end lost 0 bases, and 9 bases lay between the germline ends. Germline lookup yields CDR1 SNHLY and CDR2 FYNNEI. The CDR3 spells CASSGSRSNTGELFF. CDR3 nucleotides: TGTGCCAGCAGTGGCTCACGCTCGAACACCGGGGAGCTGTTTTTT.

The chain joins TRBV20-1 to TRBJ1-1, with TRBD1 matching 7 bases. After removal of 0 bases from V and 1 base from J, the junction contained 2 bases not matched to a gene. The germline CDR1 and CDR2 sequences are DFQATT and SNEGSKA (reference sequence). The CDR3 extends over 14 amino acids. The CDR3 nucleotides are TGCAGTGCTAGAGATCGACAGGGGAACACTGAAGCTTTCTTT. It yields the protein CSARDRQGNTEAFF.

This chain joins TRBV20-1 and TRBJ2-7; the match to TRBD2 covers 7 bases. V shed 5 bases and J 5 bases; nucleotides not matched to a gene: 9. Germline values: CDR1 DFQATT, CDR2 SNEGSKA (reference sequence). CDR3 length: 13 amino acids. In DNA form, the CDR3 reads TGCAGTGCTCGCAGATCCGGGAGGAACGAGCAGTACTTC. It encodes CSARRSGRNEQYF.

The chain joins TRBV2 to TRBJ2-2; D is uncertain. The CDR3 runs 16 residues. Per germline, CDR1 SNHLY and CDR2 FYNNEI. Trimming took 5 bases from V and 0 from J, leaving 13 bases between them. In DNA, the CDR3 is TGTGCCAGCAGTTTTCATACTTCCCCGAACACCGGGGAGCTGTTTTTT. Residues: CASSFHTSPNTGELFF.

The V gene is TRBV15, the J gene TRBJ2-7; no firm D call. CDR3 size: 15 residues. Trimming removed 0 bases at V and 4 bases at J, with 13 bases between. CDR1 and CDR2 from the germline V gene are LNHNV and YYDKDF (reference sequence). The CDR3 reads CATSRDLDFSYEQYF. Written as DNA, the CDR3 is TGTGCCACCAGCAGAGATCTTGATTTCTCGTACGAGCAGTACTTC.

This clonotype was counted many times. The chain combines TRBV15 with TRBJ1-5, with D unclear. Trimming cost V 4 bases and J 0 bases, with 4 bases left between them. The CDR3 spans 13 residues. CDR1 and CDR2 from the germline V gene are LNHNV and YYDKDF (reference sequence). The CDR3, as DNA: TGTGCCACCAGCACCTTTAGCAATCAGCCCCAGCATTTT. Translating gives CATSTFSNQPQHF.

The genes are TRBV5-6 and TRBJ2-5; D may be TRBD1 or TRBD2 (6 bases each). Germline lookup yields CDR1 SGHDT and CDR2 YYEEEE. The CDR3 extends over 15 amino acids. V was trimmed by 4 bases and J by 1 base, leaving 14 bases between them. CDR3 sequence reads: CASSRWGASQETQYF. Here the CDR3 DNA reads TGTGCCAGCAGCCGGTGGGGGGCATCCCAAGAGACCCAGTACTTC.

This clonotype was detected many times. This chain uses TRBV10-3 with TRBJ2-7; 11 positions agree with TRBD2. CDR3 length equals 12 residues. The J segment lost 3 bases and the V segment lost 10 bases, leaving 2 bases of the junction unmatched. Looked up from germline, CDR1 is ENHRY and CDR2 is SYGVKD. The CDR3 sequence: CATGLAVYEQYF. CDR3 nucleotides: TGTGCCACGGGACTAGCGGTCTACGAGCAGTACTTC.

The gene calls are TRBV10-3 and TRBJ1-1; D remains ambiguous. The V end was cut by 10 bases, the J end by 3 bases, with 15 bases between. The CDR3 runs to 13 residues. The germline CDR1 and CDR2 sequences are ENHRY and SYGVKD. The CDR3 bases are TGTGCCAGCAGCAAGGACGGTTACACTGAAGCTTTCTTT. Translation: CASSKDGYTEAFF.

The chain couples TRBV10-3 to TRBJ2-2; D perhaps matches TRBD1 (6 bases). The CDR3 has 15 amino acids. V was clipped by 10 bases and J by 5 bases, with 20 bases between them. The germline V gene has CDR1 ENHRY and CDR2 SYGVKD. The CDR3 loop is CATKTQGIVTGELFF. CDR3 DNA: TGTGCCACGAAAACTCAGGGGATTGTAACCGGGGAGCTGTTTTTT.

This chain uses TRBV14 with TRBJ2-6, with D perhaps matching TRBD2 (6 bases). V shed 1 base and J shed 0 bases, with 13 bases lying between them. Germline V lookup: CDR1 SGHDN, CDR2 FVKESK. The CDR3 length is 18 residues. The CDR3 nucleotides are TGTGCCAGCAGCCAAGGAGCGGGTCCCGGCTCTGGGGCCAACGTCCTGACTTTC. Translation: CASSQGAGPGSGANVLTF.

J is TRBJ2-5 and V is TRBV2, with D uncertain. The germline gives CDR1 SNHLY, CDR2 FYNNEI. CDR3 length: 14 residues. V gave up 6 bases and J gave up 4 bases, with 15 bases separating them. CDR3 loop: CASRGISVGETQYF. CDR3 nucleotides: TGTGCCAGCAGGGGGATCTCAGTAGGAGAGACCCAGTACTTC.

Only a few counts were recorded for this clonotype. The V gene is TRBV2, the J gene TRBJ1-1; D is unclear. Trimming cost V 0 bases and J 9 bases, with 11 bases left between them. The V gene's germline CDR1 is SNHLY and CDR2 FYNNEI. This CDR3 region has 13 residues. CDR3 sequence reads: CASSEARTPKAFF. In DNA form, the CDR3 reads TGTGCCAGCAGTGAAGCCAGGACCCCCAAAGCTTTCTTT.